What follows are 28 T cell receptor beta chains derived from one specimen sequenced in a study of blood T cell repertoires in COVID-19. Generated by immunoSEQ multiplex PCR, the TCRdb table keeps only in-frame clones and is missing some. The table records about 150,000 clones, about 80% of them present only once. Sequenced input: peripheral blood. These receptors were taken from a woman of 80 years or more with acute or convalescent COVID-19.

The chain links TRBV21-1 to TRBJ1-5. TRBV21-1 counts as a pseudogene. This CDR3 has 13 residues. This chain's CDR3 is CASKGGLNQPQHF. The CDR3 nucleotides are TGTGCCAGCAAAGGAGGACTCAATCAGCCCCAGCATTTT.

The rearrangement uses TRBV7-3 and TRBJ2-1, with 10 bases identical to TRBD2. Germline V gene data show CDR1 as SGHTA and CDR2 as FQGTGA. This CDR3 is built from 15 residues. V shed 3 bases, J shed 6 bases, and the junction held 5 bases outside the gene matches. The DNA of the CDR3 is TGTGCCAGCAGCTTCCTAGCGGGGGTGGTCAATGAGCAGTTCTTC. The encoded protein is CASSFLAGVVNEQFF.

CDR3 protein: CAIRQDTEAFF. The CDR3 DNA reads TGTGCCATCAGACAGGACACTGAAGCTTTCTTT. The chain joins TRBV10-3 to TRBJ1-1, with D maybe TRBD1 (5 bases). The CDR3 consists of 11 residues. Germline V CDR1 and CDR2: ENHRY, SYGVKD. V lost 6 bases and J lost 3, with 5 bases in between.

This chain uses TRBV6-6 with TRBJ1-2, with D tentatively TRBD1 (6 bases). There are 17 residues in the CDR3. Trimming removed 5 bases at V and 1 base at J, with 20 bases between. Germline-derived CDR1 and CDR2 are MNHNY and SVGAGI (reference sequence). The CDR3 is CASSPTFRTASNYGYTF. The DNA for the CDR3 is TGTGCCAGCAGTCCTACATTCAGGACAGCTAGTAACTATGGCTACACCTTC.

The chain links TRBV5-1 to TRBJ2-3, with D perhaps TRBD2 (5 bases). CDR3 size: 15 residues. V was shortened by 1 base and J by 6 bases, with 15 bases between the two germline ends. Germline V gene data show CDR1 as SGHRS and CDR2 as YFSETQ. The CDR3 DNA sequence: TGCGCCAGCAGCTTGTCGCCGACCCGCGGGGATACGCAGTATTTT. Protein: CASSLSPTRGDTQYF.

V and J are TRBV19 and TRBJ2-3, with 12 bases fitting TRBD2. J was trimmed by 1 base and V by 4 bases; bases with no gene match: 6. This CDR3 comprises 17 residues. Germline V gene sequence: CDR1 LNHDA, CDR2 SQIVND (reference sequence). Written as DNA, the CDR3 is TGTGCCAGTAGTACCCATCGACTAGCGGGGGGCACAGATACGCAGTATTTT. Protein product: CASSTHRLAGGTDTQYF.

The CDR3 loop reads CASSFRDRVTTGELFF. The DNA for the CDR3 is TGTGCCAGCAGTTTCCGGGACAGGGTGACCACCGGGGAGCTGTTTTTT. The rearrangement links TRBV6-5 to TRBJ2-2, with 9 bases aligning to TRBD1. Germline CDR1 and CDR2: MNHEY and SVGAGI. After removal of 4 bases from V and 4 bases from J, the junction contained 7 bases not matched to a gene. CDR3 size: 16 residues.

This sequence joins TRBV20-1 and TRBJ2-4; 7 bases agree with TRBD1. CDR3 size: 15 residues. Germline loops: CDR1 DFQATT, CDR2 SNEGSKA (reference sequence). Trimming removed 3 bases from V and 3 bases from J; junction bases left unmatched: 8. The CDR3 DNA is TGCAGTGCTAGTGGAGATTGGGACAGCAAAAACATTCAGTACTTC. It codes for CSASGDWDSKNIQYF.

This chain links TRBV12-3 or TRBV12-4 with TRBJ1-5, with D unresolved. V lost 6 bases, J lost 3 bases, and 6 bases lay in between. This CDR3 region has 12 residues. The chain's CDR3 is CASSEPNQPQHF. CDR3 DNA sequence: TGTGCCAGCAGCGAGCCCAATCAGCCCCAGCATTTT.

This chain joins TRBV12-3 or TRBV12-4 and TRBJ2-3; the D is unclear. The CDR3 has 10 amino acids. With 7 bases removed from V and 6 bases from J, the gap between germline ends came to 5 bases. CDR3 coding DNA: TGTGCCAGCAACCGGGATACGCAGTATTTT. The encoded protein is CASNRDTQYF.

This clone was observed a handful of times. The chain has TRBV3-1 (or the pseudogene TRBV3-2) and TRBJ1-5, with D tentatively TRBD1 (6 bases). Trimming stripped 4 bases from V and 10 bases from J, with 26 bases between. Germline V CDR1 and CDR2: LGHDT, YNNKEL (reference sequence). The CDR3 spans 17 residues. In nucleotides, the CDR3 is TGTGCCAGCAGCCGGCAAGCGGCACAGGGCGCAGATTTACCCCAGCATTTT. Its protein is CASSRQAAQGADLPQHF.

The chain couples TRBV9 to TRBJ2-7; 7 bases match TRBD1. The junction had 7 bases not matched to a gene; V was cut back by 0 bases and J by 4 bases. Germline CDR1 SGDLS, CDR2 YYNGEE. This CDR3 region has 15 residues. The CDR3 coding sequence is TGTGCCAGCAGCGTAGGGGACAGAGTAGGGTACGAGCAGTACTTC. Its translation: CASSVGDRVGYEQYF.

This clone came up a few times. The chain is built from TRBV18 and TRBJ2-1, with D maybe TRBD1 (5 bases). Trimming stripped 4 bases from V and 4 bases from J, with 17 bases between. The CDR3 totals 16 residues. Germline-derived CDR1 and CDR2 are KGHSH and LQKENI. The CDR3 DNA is TGTGCCAGCTCACTACAGGCCCTGGAGAGATACAATGAGCAGTTCTTC. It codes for CASSLQALERYNEQFF.

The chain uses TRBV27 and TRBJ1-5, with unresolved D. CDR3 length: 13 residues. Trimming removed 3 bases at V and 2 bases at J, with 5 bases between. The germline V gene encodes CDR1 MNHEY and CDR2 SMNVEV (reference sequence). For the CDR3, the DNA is TGTGCCAGCAGTTTCGGTGGCAATCAGCCCCAGCATTTT. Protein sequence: CASSFGGNQPQHF.

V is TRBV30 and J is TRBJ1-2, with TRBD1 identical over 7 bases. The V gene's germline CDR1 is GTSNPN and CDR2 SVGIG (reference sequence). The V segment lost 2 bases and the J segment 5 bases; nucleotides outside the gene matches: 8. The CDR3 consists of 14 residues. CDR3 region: CAWSRPQGRYGYTF. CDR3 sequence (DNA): TGTGCCTGGAGTCGCCCACAGGGGCGTTATGGCTACACCTTC.

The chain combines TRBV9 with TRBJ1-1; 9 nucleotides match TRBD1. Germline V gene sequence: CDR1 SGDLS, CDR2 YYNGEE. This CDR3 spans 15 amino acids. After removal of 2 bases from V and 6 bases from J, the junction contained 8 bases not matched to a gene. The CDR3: CASSVTGGRVSEAFF. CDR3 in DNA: TGTGCCAGCAGCGTCACAGGGGGCCGTGTCTCTGAAGCTTTCTTT.

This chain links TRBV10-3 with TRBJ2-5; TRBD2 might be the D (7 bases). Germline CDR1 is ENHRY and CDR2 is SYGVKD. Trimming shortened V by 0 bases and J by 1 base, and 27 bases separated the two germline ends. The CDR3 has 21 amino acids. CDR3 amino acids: CAISESRVRRGASGTQETQYF. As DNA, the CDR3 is TGTGCCATCAGTGAGTCACGGGTCCGGAGGGGGGCTAGCGGCACCCAAGAGACCCAGTACTTC.

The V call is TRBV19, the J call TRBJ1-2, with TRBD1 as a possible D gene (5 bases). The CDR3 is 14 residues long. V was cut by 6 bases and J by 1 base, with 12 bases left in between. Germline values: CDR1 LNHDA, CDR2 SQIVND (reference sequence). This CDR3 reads CASRPQGINYGYTF. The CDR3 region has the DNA TGTGCCAGTAGACCTCAGGGAATTAACTATGGCTACACCTTC. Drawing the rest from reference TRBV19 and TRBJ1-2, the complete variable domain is DGGITQSPKYLFRKEGQNVTLSCEQNLNHDAMYWYRQDPGQGLRLIYYSQIVNDFQKGDIAEGYSVSREKKESFPLTVTSAQKNPTAFYLCASRPQGINYGYTFGSGTRLTVV.

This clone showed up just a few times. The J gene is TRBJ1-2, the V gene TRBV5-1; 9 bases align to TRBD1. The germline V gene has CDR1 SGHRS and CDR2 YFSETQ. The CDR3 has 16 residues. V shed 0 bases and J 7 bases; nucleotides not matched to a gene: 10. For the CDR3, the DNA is TGCGCCAGCAGCTTGGCACAGGGACAGGGCAGCTCTGGCTACACCTTC. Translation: CASSLAQGQGSSGYTF.

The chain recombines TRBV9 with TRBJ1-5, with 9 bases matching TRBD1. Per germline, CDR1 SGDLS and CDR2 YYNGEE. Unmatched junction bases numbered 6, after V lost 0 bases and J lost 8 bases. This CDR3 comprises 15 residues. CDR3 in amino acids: CASSVDRGLGEPQHF. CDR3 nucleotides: TGTGCCAGCAGCGTAGACAGGGGGCTGGGGGAGCCCCAGCATTTT.

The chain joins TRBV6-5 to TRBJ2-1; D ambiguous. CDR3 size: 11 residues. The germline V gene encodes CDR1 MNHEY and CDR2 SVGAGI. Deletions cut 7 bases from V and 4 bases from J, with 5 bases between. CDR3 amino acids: CASTVYNEQFF. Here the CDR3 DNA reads TGTGCCAGCACGGTTTACAATGAGCAGTTCTTC.

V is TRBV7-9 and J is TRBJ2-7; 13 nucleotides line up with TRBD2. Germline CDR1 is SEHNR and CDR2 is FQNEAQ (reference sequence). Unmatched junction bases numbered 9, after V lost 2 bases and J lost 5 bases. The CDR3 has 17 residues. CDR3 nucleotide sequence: TGTGCCAGCAGCTTATCCTTGACTAGCGGGGGGCTCGACGAGCAGTACTTC. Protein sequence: CASSLSLTSGGLDEQYF.

In DNA, the CDR3 is TGCGCCAGTTTCCCCGGACAGGGGGGCGGTTGGATCCAGTTAGCTAACTATGGCTACACCTTC. Protein: CASFPGQGGGWIQLANYGYTF. The V and J genes are TRBV23-1 and TRBJ1-2; 10 bases agree with TRBD1. TRBV23-1 has ORF status, its function being uncertain. The CDR3 consists of 21 residues. Germline trimming cut 9 bases from V and 0 bases from J; bases unmatched to any gene: 25.

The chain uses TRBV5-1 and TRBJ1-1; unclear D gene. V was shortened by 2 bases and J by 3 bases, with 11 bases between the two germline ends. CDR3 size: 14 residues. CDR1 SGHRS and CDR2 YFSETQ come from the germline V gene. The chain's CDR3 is CASSLLAKDTEAFF. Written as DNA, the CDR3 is TGCGCCAGCAGCTTATTAGCCAAGGACACTGAAGCTTTCTTT.

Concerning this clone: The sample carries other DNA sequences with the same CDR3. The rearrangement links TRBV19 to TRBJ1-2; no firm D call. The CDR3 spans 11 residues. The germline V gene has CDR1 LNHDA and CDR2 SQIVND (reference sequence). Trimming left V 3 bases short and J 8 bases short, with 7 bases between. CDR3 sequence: CASSIRGGYTF. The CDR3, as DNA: TGTGCCAGTAGTATTAGAGGAGGCTACACCTTC.

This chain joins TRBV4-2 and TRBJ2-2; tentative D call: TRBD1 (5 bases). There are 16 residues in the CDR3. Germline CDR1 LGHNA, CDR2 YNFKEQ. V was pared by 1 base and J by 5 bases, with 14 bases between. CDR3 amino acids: CASSQGGRGWTGELFF. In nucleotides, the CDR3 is TGTGCCAGCAGCCAAGGGGGAAGGGGTTGGACCGGGGAGCTGTTTTTT.

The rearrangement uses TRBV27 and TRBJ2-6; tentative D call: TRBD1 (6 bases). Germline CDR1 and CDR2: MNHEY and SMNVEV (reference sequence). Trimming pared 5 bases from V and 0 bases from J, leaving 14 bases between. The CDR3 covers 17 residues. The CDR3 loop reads CASSGMDRISGANVLTF. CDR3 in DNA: TGTGCCAGCAGTGGGATGGACAGAATCTCTGGGGCCAACGTCCTGACTTTC.

CDR3 DNA: TGTGCCAGCAGCCAGTCTCCAGGGGGAGTTACTGGAAACACCATATATTTT. Translation: CASSQSPGGVTGNTIYF. The genes are TRBV3-1 (or the pseudogene TRBV3-2) and TRBJ1-3; 7 bases map to TRBD1. CDR3 length equals 17 residues. With 3 bases clipped from V and 2 bases from J, the junction kept 10 bases outside the gene matches. CDR1 and CDR2 (germline): LGHDT, YNNKEL (reference sequence).